A selection of T cell receptor beta chains follows, all from one sample in a study of blood T cell repertoires in COVID-19. Clones were sequenced by immunoSEQ multiplex PCR, and TCRdb holds only the in-frame ones, with some missing. The profile shows 50,000 to 65,000 clones, around four fifths of them singletons. The sequencing sample was made of peripheral blood. These receptor sequences come from a man between 70 and 80 years old with acute or convalescent COVID-19. The CDR3 runs from the conserved cysteine through the conserved F or W. The D gene is left open where the match is weak. Some rows have no size entry. The others give once, few or many, or a class for an expanded clone.

clone size	V gene	D gene	J gene	CDR3 protein	CDR3 DNA
.	TRBV24-1	.	TRBJ1-5	CATSDSTETDNQPQHF	TGTGCCACCAGTGATTCGACGGAGACAGATAATCAGCCCCAGCATTTT
.	TRBV5-1	.	TRBJ2-7	CASSLIPEGVYEQYF	TGCGCCAGCAGCTTGATTCCGGAGGGAGTCTACGAGCAGTACTTC
.	TRBV5-1	.	TRBJ1-5	CASRNSGSNQPQHF	TGCGCCAGCAGGAACTCAGGGAGCAATCAGCCCCAGCATTTT
few	TRBV25-1	TRBD1	TRBJ1-2	CASSELYQGDGYTF	TGTGCCAGCAGTGAATTGTATCAGGGGGATGGCTACACCTTC
once	TRBV6-1	.	TRBJ2-7	CASSEAHSLTYEQYF	TGTGCCAGCAGTGAAGCGCACAGCCTAACCTACGAGCAGTACTTC
.	TRBV10-3	TRBD1	TRBJ1-2	CAISYRGGDYGYTF	TGTGCCATCAGTTACAGGGGCGGGGACTATGGCTACACCTTC
.	TRBV6-1	.	TRBJ1-1	CASSEIMRGARLSEAFF	TGTGCCAGCAGTGAAATAATGCGGGGGGCTCGTTTATCTGAAGCTTTCTTT
.	TRBV10-3	.	TRBJ2-3	CAPLARGTDTQYF	TGTGCCCCCTTAGCGCGGGGCACAGATACGCAGTATTTT
.	TRBV12-5	TRBD1	TRBJ2-3	CASGFLSGQGRTDTQYF	TGTGCTAGTGGTTTCCTCTCCGGACAGGGGAGGACAGATACGCAGTATTTT
.	TRBV6-2/TRBV6-3	TRBD2	TRBJ2-5	CASSYRPRLAGETQYF	TGTGCCAGCAGTTACCGCCCTAGGCTAGCGGGAGAGACCCAGTACTTC
.	TRBV11-2	.	TRBJ1-1	CASSTPPRDQTRTEAFF	TGTGCCAGCAGCACACCCCCCCGGGATCAAACGAGGACTGAAGCTTTCTTT
once	TRBV6-4	.	TRBJ2-7	CASSLGEWGEQYF	TGTGCCAGCAGCCTGGGAGAATGGGGCGAGCAGTACTTC
.	TRBV19	.	TRBJ1-1	CASSRSLGGDTEAFF	TGTGCCAGTAGTAGGTCCCTAGGGGGGGACACTGAAGCTTTCTTT
.	TRBV14	TRBD1	TRBJ1-4	CASSLTGESEKLFF	TGTGCCAGCAGCCTGACAGGGGAAAGTGAAAAACTGTTTTTT
.	TRBV11-2	.	TRBJ1-4	CASSLVVFGVNEKLFF	TGTGCCAGCAGCTTAGTCGTTTTCGGGGTTAATGAAAAACTGTTTTTT
.	TRBV7-8	.	TRBJ2-5	CASSPWRAQETQYF	TGTGCCAGCAGCCCATGGCGGGCCCAAGAGACCCAGTACTTC